The 13 T cell receptor beta chains presented below share a single source sample, sequenced in a study of cytomegalovirus exposure and HLA in healthy donors. A multiplex PCR was run with 60 Vbeta primers and 13 Jbeta primers. The data were produced by immunoSEQ multiplex PCR, yet TCRdb's version contains in-frame clones alone and is incomplete. The data contain 100,000 to 150,000 clones, more than 75% of them singletons. Sequenced: PBMCs. The origin of the receptors is a man in his thirties or forties in good health and CMV-seropositive.

The chain has TRBV5-1 and TRBJ2-1, with D perhaps matching TRBD2 (6 bases). The CDR3 totals 17 residues. The germline gives CDR1 SGHRS, CDR2 YFSETQ. V lost 0 bases to trimming and J lost 6 bases, with 19 bases between them. The CDR3 sequence is CASSLEYGRGLSNEQFF. CDR3 in DNA: TGCGCCAGCAGCTTGGAATACGGTAGGGGACTTAGCAATGAGCAGTTCTTC.

The DNA for the CDR3 is TGTGCCAGCAGTTTAGGGGGGACAGGGCTGGTTCAGCATGATGGCTACACCTTC. This sequence encodes CASSLGGTGLVQHDGYTF. The J gene is TRBJ1-2, the V gene TRBV27; 9 bases fit TRBD1. Germline values: CDR1 MNHEY, CDR2 SMNVEV (reference sequence). V shed 2 bases and J 6 bases; nucleotides not matched to a gene: 16. CDR3 length equals 18 residues.

V is TRBV5-8 and J is TRBJ2-7; D may be TRBD1 (5 bases). Trimming cost V 3 bases and J 2 bases, with 18 bases left between them. The length of the CDR3 is 16 residues. Germline CDR1 is SGHTS and CDR2 is YDEGEE. CDR3 protein: CASSSAHVGAPYEQYF. The CDR3 DNA sequence: TGTGCCAGCAGCTCCGCCCACGTTGGGGCCCCCTACGAGCAGTACTTC.

CDR3 sequence (DNA): TGTGCCAGCAGTTGGACAGGGAGCGACACTGAAGCTTTCTTT. Translation: CASSWTGSDTEAFF. The chain employs TRBV27 and TRBJ1-1; TRBD1 matches at 8 bases. The CDR3 has 14 residues. Germline V CDR1 and CDR2: MNHEY, SMNVEV (reference sequence). Trimming took 4 bases from V and 3 from J; bases not matched to a gene: 4.

The chain recombines TRBV9 with TRBJ2-1; 7 nucleotides align to TRBD2. Germline V gene data show CDR1 as SGDLS and CDR2 as YYNGEE. The length of the CDR3 is 16 residues. J gave up 4 bases and V 4 bases, and 11 bases lay outside the gene matches. The DNA of the CDR3 is TGTGCCAGCAGCCCTCGGCCACTAGCGCCGTACAATGAGCAGTTCTTC. Protein sequence: CASSPRPLAPYNEQFF.

The J gene is TRBJ2-3, the V gene TRBV19, with 7 bases aligning to TRBD1. V lost 2 bases, J lost 1 base, and 3 bases stayed unmatched. Germline CDR1 and CDR2: LNHDA and SQIVND (reference sequence). This CDR3 spans 15 amino acids. CDR3 DNA: TGTGCCAGTAGTATACGGGACAGCCGCACAGATACGCAGTATTTT. Translating it yields CASSIRDSRTDTQYF.

The V gene is TRBV7-9, the J gene TRBJ2-1; 12 nucleotides align to TRBD2. This CDR3 region has 15 residues. Losses at the gene ends were 5 bases for V and 7 bases for J; bases not matched to a gene: 6. The germline gives CDR1 SEHNR, CDR2 FQNEAQ (reference sequence). The CDR3 DNA sequence: TGTGCCAGCAGCCTACTAGCGGGAGGATCGAATGAGCAGTTCTTC. Amino acid sequence: CASSLLAGGSNEQFF.

This clone was detected only once. The rearrangement uses TRBV10-3 and TRBJ2-3; 7 positions agree with TRBD1. CDR3 size: 16 residues. The germline gives CDR1 ENHRY, CDR2 SYGVKD. After removal of 0 bases from V and 6 bases from J, the junction contained 9 bases not matched to a gene. CDR3: CAISESVVGGRDTQYF. In DNA form, the CDR3 reads TGTGCCATCAGTGAGTCGGTAGTAGGGGGCAGGGATACGCAGTATTTT.

The chain is built from TRBV10-1 and TRBJ2-3; 12 nucleotides align to TRBD2. V gave up 3 bases and J gave up 6 bases; unmatched junction bases: 10. This CDR3 has 17 amino acids. Germline assignment: CDR1 WNHNN and CDR2 SYGVQD (reference sequence). The DNA of the CDR3 is TGCGCCAGCAGTGATTGGGCTAGCGGGAGGGCCGGGGATACGCAGTATTTT. Its protein is CASSDWASGRAGDTQYF.

This sequence joins TRBV20-1 and TRBJ1-1; TRBD1 aligns across 8 bases. Per germline, CDR1 DFQATT and CDR2 SNEGSKA (reference sequence). The CDR3 is 11 amino acids. V was clipped by 6 bases and J by 7 bases; unmatched bases: 4. The CDR3 DNA reads TGCAGTGCCGCTACAGGGGGTGAAGCTTTCTTT. This codes for CSAATGGEAFF.

The rearrangement joins TRBV5-8 to TRBJ2-1, with TRBD2 as a possible D gene (6 bases). V lost 4 bases and J lost 4, with 9 bases in between. The CDR3 has 13 residues. CDR1 and CDR2 from the germline V gene are SGHTS and YDEGEE. For the CDR3, the DNA is TGTGCCAGCAGCCATGGGAGGTACAATGAGCAGTTCTTC. This translates into CASSHGRYNEQFF. The whole variable domain, remainder taken from reference TRBV5-8 and TRBJ2-1, is EAGVTQSPTHLIKTRGQQATLRCSPISGHTSVYWYQQALGLGLQFLLWYDEGEERNRGNFPPRFSGRQFPNYSSELNVNALELEDSALYLCASSHGRYNEQFFGPGTRLTVL.

V is TRBV7-2 and J is TRBJ1-2; perhaps TRBD1 as D (6 bases). The CDR3 has 14 amino acids. From germline, CDR1 is SGHTA and CDR2 FQGNSA. Between the trimmed V and J ends, which lost 5 bases and 6 bases, there was a span of 16 bases. The CDR3 nucleotides are TGTGCCAGCAGCCCTGGGGGCAGGGGTAATGGCTACACCTTC. Its translation is CASSPGGRGNGYTF.

The rearrangement joins TRBV6-5 to TRBJ2-5, with TRBD1 matching 8 bases. The CDR3 is 14 amino acids. V dropped 4 bases and J dropped 0; count of bases not matched to a gene: 1. The germline gives CDR1 MNHEY, CDR2 SVGAGI. The CDR3 loop reads CASSLTGDQETQYF. The CDR3, as DNA: TGTGCCAGCAGTTTGACAGGGGACCAAGAGACCCAGTACTTC.